The sequence of this T cell receptor (beta chain) was determined in a study of T cell responses to AZD1222 COVID-19 vaccine. The CDR3 runs 13 residues. CDR1 is SGHDN, CDR2 FVKESK, per germline. Trimming removed 4 bases at V and 7 bases at J, with 13 bases between. Sequencing was performed with immunoSEQ multiplex PCR; in TCRdb, only in-frame clones are kept and a portion is missing. The sample table sets out about 140,000 clones. This chain connects TRBV14 to TRBJ1-2, with D unclear. The sequence came from an adult in good health. The material sequenced was peripheral blood. The DNA of the CDR3 is TGTGCCAGCAGCCCGGATCGACTCTTTGGCTACACCTTC. Its translation: CASSPDRLFGYTF. Full variable domain (remainder filled in from reference TRBV14 and TRBJ1-2): EAGVTQFPSHSVIEKGQTVTLRCDPISGHDNLYWYRRVMGKEIKFLLHFVKESKQDESGMPNNRFLAERTGGTYSTLKVQPAELEDSGVYFCASSPDRLFGYTFGSGTRLTVV.